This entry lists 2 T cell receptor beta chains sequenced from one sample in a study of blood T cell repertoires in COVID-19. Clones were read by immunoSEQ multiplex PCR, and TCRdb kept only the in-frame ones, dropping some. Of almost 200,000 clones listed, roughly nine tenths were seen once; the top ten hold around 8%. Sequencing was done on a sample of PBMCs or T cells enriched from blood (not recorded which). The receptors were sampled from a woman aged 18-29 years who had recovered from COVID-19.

CDR3 DNA sequence: TGTGCCATCAGTGCAGGGCAGAGCTCTGGAAACACCATATATTTT. Its protein product is CAISAGQSSGNTIYF. The chain employs TRBV10-3 and TRBJ1-3; possible D gene TRBD1, 5 bases. The CDR3 extends over 15 amino acids. Germline lookup yields CDR1 ENHRY and CDR2 SYGVKD. Trimming removed 4 bases at V and 0 bases at J, with 10 bases between.

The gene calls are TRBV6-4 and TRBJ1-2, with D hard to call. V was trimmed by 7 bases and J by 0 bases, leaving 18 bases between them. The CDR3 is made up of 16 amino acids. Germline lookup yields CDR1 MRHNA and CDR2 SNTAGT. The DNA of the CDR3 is TGTGCCAGCAATAAGTACGGGGATTCTACTAACTATGGCTACACCTTC. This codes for CASNKYGDSTNYGYTF.